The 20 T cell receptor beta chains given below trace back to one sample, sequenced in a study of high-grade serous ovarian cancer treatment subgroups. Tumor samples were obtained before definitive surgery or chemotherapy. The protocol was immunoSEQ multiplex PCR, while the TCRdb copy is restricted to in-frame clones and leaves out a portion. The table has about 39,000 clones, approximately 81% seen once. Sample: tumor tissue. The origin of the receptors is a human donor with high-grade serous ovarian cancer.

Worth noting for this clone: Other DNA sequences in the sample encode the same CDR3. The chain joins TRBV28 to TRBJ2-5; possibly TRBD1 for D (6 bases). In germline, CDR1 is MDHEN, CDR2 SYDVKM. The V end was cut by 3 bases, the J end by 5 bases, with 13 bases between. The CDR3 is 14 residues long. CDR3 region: CASSFGQGRETQYF. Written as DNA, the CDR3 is TGTGCCAGCAGTTTCGGGCAGGGGCGCGAGACCCAGTACTTC.

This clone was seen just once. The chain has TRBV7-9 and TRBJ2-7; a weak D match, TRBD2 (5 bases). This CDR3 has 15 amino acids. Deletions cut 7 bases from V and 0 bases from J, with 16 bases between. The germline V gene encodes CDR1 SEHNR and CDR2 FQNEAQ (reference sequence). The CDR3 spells CASTALEGASYEQYF. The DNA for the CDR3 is TGTGCCAGCACTGCCCTCGAGGGTGCCTCCTACGAGCAGTACTTC.

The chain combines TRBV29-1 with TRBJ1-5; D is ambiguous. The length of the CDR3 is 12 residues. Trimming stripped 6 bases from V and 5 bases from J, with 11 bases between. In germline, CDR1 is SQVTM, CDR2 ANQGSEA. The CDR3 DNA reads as TGCAGCGTCCAAGCTGACGATCAGCCCCAGCATTTT. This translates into CSVQADDQPQHF.

In DNA form, the CDR3 reads TGTGCCAGCACCTCCTCGGGGGGCAAAGAAGCCCAGCATTTT. Encoded protein: CASTSSGGKEAQHF. V and J are TRBV7-2 and TRBJ1-5, with D possibly matching TRBD1 (6 bases). CDR1 is SGHTA, CDR2 FQGNSA, per germline. The CDR3 length is 14 residues. The germline V and J ends were trimmed by 7 bases and 11 bases, with 21 bases remaining between them.

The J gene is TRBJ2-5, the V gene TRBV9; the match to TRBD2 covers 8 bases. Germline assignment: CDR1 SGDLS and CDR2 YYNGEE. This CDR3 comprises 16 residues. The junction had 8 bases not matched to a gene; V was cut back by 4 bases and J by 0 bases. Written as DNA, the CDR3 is TGTGCCAGCAGCCCAGGACTAGCAGACTACCAAGAGACCCAGTACTTC. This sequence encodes CASSPGLADYQETQYF.

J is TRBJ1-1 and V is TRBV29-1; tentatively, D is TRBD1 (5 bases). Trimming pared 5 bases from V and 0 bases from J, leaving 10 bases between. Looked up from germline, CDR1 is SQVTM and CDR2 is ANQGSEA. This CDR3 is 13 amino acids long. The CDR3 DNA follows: TGCAGCGTTTTCAGGGACCTGAACACTGAAGCTTTCTTT. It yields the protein CSVFRDLNTEAFF.

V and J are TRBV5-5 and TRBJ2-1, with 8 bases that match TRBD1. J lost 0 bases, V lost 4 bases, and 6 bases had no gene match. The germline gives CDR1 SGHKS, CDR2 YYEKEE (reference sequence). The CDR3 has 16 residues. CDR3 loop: CASSNLTGGSYNEQFF. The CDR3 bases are TGTGCCAGCAGCAATCTCACAGGGGGCTCCTACAATGAGCAGTTCTTC.

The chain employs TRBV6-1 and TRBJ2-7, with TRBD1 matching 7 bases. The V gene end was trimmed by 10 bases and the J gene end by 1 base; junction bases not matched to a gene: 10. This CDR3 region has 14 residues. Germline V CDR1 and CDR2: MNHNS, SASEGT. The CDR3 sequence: CATTGTVISYEQYF. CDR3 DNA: TGTGCCACGACCGGGACAGTAATATCCTACGAGCAGTACTTC.

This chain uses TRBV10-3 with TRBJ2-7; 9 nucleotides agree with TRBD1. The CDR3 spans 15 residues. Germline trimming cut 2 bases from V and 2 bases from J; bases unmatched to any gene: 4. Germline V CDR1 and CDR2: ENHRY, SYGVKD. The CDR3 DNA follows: TGTGCCATCAGTGAGCCTGGGACAGGGCCCTACGAGCAGTACTTC. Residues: CAISEPGTGPYEQYF.

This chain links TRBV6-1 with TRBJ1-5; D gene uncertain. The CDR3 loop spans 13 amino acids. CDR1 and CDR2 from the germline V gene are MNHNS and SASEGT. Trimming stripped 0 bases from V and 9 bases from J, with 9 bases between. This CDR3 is CASSEAGARPQHF. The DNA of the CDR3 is TGTGCCAGCAGTGAAGCGGGCGCCCGGCCCCAGCATTTT.

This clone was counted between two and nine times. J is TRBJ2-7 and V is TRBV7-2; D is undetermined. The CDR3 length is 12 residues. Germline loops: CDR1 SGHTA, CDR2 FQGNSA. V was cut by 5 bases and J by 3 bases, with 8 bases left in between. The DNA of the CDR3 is TGTGCCAGCAGCCCTCTTCTCTACGAGCAGTACTTC. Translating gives CASSPLLYEQYF.

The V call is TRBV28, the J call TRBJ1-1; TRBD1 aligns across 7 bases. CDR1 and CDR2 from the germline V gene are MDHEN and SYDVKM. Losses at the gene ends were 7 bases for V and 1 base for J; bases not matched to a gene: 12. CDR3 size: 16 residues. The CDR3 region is CASTTPQGKGNTEAFF. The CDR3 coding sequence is TGTGCCAGCACCACTCCACAGGGGAAAGGGAACACTGAAGCTTTCTTT.

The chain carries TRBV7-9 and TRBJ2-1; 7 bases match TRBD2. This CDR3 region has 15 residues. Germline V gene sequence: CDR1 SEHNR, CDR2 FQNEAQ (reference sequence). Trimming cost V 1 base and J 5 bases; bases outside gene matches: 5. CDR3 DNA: TGTGCCAGCAGCTTAGTAGCGGGCGGCCACAATGAGCAGTTCTTC. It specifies CASSLVAGGHNEQFF.

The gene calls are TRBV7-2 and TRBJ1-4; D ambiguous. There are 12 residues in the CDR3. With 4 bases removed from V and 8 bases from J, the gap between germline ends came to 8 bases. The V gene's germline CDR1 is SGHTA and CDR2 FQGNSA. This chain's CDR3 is CASSSPGEKLFF. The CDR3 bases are TGTGCCAGCAGCTCTCCTGGGGAAAAACTGTTTTTT.

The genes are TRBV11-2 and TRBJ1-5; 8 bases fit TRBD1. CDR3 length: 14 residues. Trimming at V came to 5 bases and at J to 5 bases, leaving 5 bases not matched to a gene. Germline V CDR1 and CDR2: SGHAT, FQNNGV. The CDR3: CASSRQGRDQPQHF. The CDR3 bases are TGTGCCAGCAGCCGACAGGGGAGAGATCAGCCCCAGCATTTT. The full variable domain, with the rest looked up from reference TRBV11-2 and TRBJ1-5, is EAGVAQSPRYKIIEKRQSVAFWCNPISGHATLYWYQQILGQGPKLLIQFQNNGVVDDSQLPKDRFSAERLKGVDSTLKIQPAKLEDSAVYLCASSRQGRDQPQHFGDGTRLSIL.

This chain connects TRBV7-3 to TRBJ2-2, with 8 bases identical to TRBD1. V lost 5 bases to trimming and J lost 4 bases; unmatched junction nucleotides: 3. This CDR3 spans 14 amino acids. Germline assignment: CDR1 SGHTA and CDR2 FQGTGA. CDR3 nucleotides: TGTGCCAGCAGCGGGACAGGTGGCACCGGGGAGCTGTTTTTT. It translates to CASSGTGGTGELFF.

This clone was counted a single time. CDR3 residues: CASSWTQAYEQYF. The CDR3 bases are TGTGCCAGCAGCTGGACCCAAGCCTACGAGCAGTACTTC. The chain employs TRBV5-6 and TRBJ2-7; D is uncertain. The ends were cut back, 3 bases at V and 2 bases at J, with 9 bases in the middle. Germline lookup yields CDR1 SGHDT and CDR2 YYEEEE. The CDR3 covers 13 residues.

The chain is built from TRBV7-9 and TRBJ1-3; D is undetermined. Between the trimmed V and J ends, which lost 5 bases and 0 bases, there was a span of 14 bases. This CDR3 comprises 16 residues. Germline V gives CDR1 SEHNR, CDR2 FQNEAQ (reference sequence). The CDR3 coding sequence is TGTGCCAGCAGCCTGTCTGCCAGCCTCTCTGGAAACACCATATATTTT. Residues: CASSLSASLSGNTIYF.

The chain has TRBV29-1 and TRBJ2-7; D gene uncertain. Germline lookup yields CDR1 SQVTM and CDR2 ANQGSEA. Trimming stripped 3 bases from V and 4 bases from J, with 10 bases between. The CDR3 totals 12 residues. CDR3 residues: CSVEGVSYEQYF. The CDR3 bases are TGCAGCGTTGAGGGCGTAAGTTACGAGCAGTACTTC.

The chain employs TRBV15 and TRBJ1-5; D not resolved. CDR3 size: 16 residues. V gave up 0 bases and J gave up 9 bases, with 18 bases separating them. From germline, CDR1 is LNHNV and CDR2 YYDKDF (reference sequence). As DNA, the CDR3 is TGTGCCACCAGCAGAGATACCAGCCGAGGCGATAGGCCCCAGCATTTT. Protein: CATSRDTSRGDRPQHF.